The subject of this entry is one TCR beta chain. Trimming shortened V by 5 bases and J by 2 bases, and 11 bases separated the two germline ends. CDR1 and CDR2 from the germline V gene are MNHEY and SVGAGI. This CDR3 is 14 amino acids long. The source of the sample is a study of blood T cell repertoires in COVID-19. About the study: PBMCs, B-cell-depleted T cells, or T cells provided the cDNA or gDNA that made up the material.

The authors' processing: Nucleated cell counts were estimated from reference gene primer amplification. Assay used: immunoSEQ multiplex PCR; TCRdb lists only in-frame clones, some missing. The V and J calls and clone size were taken over from that table, and D and trimming were inferred from the DNA. The data contain 58,000 or so clones, 78% of them singletons. The sequence was collected from a human donor in a cohort sampled during active COVID-19. Sample: peripheral blood. This chain uses TRBV6-5 with TRBJ2-3; D might be TRBD2 (6 bases). CDR3 residues: CASSNWDSTDTQYF. The CDR3 coding sequence is TGTGCCAGCAGTAACTGGGACTCCACAGATACGCAGTATTTT.